This T cell receptor (beta chain) appears in the sequencing data of a study of CD8 T cells in ankylosing spondylitis. TCRdb used MiXCR to reprocess the 5' RACE reads, holding one entry per CDR3 protein. The repertoire holds a few hundred thousand distinct CDR3 sequences, with 18% as singletons. Regarding this clonotype: What it recognizes is unknown.

Findings of the study overall: Typical of ankylosing spondylitis blood, it appeared, was a TCR beta motif of under 10 highly homologous variants.

This CDR3 is built from 15 residues. Trimming pared 3 bases from V and 6 bases from J, leaving 17 bases between. Germline V gene data show CDR1 as KGHSH and CDR2 as LQKENI. The sequence was obtained from a male donor with ankylosing spondylitis. Sequencing used blood, either unsorted or a sorted T cell fraction (not recorded which). The chain has TRBV18 and TRBJ1-2, with D tentatively TRBD1 (6 bases). The CDR3 sequence is CASSPRAGEVNGYTF. CDR3 DNA: TGTGCCAGCTCACCGCGGGCAGGGGAGGTGAATGGCTACACCTTC.